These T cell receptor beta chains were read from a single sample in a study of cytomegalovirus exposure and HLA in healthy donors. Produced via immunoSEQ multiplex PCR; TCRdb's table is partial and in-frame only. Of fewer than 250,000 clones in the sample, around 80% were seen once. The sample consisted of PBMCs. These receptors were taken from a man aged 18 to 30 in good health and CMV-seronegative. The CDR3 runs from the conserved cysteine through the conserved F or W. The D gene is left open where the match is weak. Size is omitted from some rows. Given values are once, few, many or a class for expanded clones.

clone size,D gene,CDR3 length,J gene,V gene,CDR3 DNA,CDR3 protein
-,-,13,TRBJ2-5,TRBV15,TGTGCCACCAGCAGAGATCCCAAAGAGACCCAGTACTTC,CATSRDPKETQYF
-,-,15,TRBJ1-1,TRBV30,TGTGCCTGGAGTAATCGAGTATGGACTGGCACTGAAGCTTTCTTT,CAWSNRVWTGTEAFF
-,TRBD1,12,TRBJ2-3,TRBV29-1,TGCAGCGGTATACAGGGGCGGCGTACGCAGTATTTT,CSGIQGRRTQYF
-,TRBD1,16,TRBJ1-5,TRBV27,TGTGCCAGCAGCCCTGCGAGGACAGGGGGGAATCAGCCCCAGCATTTT,CASSPARTGGNQPQHF
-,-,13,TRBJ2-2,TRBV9,TGTGCCAGCAGTGAAAGGGGAACCGGGGAGCTGTTTTTT,CASSERGTGELFF
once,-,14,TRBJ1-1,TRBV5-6,TGTGCCAGCAGCTTGGGGGCCCTGAACACTGAAGCTTTCTTT,CASSLGALNTEAFF
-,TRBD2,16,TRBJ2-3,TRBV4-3,TGCGCCAGCAGCCAAGGTAGCGGGGGGGGCACAGATACGCAGTATTTT,CASSQGSGGGTDTQYF
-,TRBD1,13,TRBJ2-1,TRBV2,TGTGCCAGCTGGACAGGGACCTACAATGAGCAGTTCTTC,CASWTGTYNEQFF
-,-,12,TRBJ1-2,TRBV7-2,TGTGCCAGCAGCATGACAGGCTATGGCTACACCTTC,CASSMTGYGYTF
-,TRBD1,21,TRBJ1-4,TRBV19,TGTGCCAGTAGTATATGGGGCAGGGGGCGAAGTACTAACCCAACTAATGAAAAACTGTTTTTT,CASSIWGRGRSTNPTNEKLFF
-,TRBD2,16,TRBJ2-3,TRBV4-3,TGCGCCAGCAGCCTTTTGGCGGGGGGTGGCACAGATACGCAGTATTTT,CASSLLAGGGTDTQYF
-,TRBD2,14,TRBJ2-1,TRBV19,TGTGCCACCCGGAGGCGACTAGCGGGAAATGAGCAGTTCTTC,CATRRRLAGNEQFF
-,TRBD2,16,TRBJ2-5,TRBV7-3,TGTGCCAGCAGCTGGGGAGCGTCGGGAGGAGGGGAGACCCAGTACTTC,CASSWGASGGGETQYF
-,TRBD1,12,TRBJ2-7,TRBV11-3,TGTGCCAGCAGCTCCGGACAGGGCGAGCAGTACTTC,CASSSGQGEQYF
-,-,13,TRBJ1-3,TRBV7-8,TGTGCCAGCAGCTTAGCAGGGGTGGCCACCATATATTTT,CASSLAGVATIYF
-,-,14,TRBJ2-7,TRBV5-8,TGTGCCAGCTCCAACAGGGGGGGAGCCTACGAGCAGTACTTC,CASSNRGGAYEQYF
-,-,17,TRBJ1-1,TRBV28,TGTGCCAGCAGTTCAACCTACACGGCCGGGGGATGGACTGAAGCTTTCTTT,CASSSTYTAGGWTEAFF
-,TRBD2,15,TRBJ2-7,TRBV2,TGTGCCAGCAGTCCCCCTAGCGGGAGATCCTACGAGCAGTACTTC,CASSPPSGRSYEQYF
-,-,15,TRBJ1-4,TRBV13,TGTGCCAGCAGCTTAGGCCGCCAGGGGTGGGAAAAACTGTTTTTT,CASSLGRQGWEKLFF
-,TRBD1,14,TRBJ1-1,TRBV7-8,TGTGCCAGCAGCTCGACAGGGTCGAACACTGAAGCTTTCTTT,CASSSTGSNTEAFF
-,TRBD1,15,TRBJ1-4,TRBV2,TGTGCCAGCACCAAGGACAGGGGGTTTAATGAAAAACTGTTTTTT,CASTKDRGFNEKLFF
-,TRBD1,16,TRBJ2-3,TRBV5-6,TGTGCCAGCACCAAAGCTAGGACAGGGGTCACAGATACGCAGTATTTT,CASTKARTGVTDTQYF
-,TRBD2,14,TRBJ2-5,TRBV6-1,TGTGCCAGCAGTGAAGGCGGGGGCCAAGAGACCCAGTACTTC,CASSEGGGQETQYF
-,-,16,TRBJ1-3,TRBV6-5,TGTGCCAGCAGTTACTCGAGATCAGGGCCTGGAAACACCATATATTTT,CASSYSRSGPGNTIYF
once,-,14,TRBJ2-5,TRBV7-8,TGTGCCAGCAGCTTAGCGCGGTACCAAGAGACCCAGTACTTC,CASSLARYQETQYF
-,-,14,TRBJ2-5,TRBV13,TGTGCCAGCAGCTTAGTTCGGCAGGGGGAGACCCAGTACTTC,CASSLVRQGETQYF
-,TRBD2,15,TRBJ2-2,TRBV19,TGTGCCAGTAGTATAGCTAGCGGGAGCACCGGGGAGCTGTTTTTT,CASSIASGSTGELFF
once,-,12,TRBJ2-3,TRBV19,TGTGCCAGTAGTATATGGCGGAATACGCAGTATTTT,CASSIWRNTQYF
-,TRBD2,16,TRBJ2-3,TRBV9,TGTGCCAGCAGCGCGGGGACTAGCGGGAGTTCAGATACGCAGTATTTT,CASSAGTSGSSDTQYF
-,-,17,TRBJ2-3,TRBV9,TGTGCCAGCAGCGTAGATTCCCGGGGTAGGAGCACAGATACGCAGTATTTT,CASSVDSRGRSTDTQYF
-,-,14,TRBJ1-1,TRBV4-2,TGTGCCAGCAGCCAAGATCGGGTGAACACTGAAGCTTTCTTT,CASSQDRVNTEAFF
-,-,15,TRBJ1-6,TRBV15,TGTGCCACCAGCGGCAACCGGGAGATTAATTCACCCCTCCACTTT,CATSGNREINSPLHF
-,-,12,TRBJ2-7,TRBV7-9,TGTGCCAGCAGTTTGGAGTTCGGCGAGCAGTACTTC,CASSLEFGEQYF
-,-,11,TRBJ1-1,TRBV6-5,TGTGCCAGCACACTAGGGACTGAAGCTTTCTTT,CASTLGTEAFF
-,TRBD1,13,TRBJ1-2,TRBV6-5,TGTGCCAGCAGAGAAACAGGGGGCTATGGCTACACCTTC,CASRETGGYGYTF
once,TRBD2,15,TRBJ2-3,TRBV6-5,TGTGCCAGCAGGACTAGCGGGGGGGGCACAGATACGCAGTATTTT,CASRTSGGGTDTQYF
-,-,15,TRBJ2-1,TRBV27,TGTGCCAGCGCGAGGGCACGTATCGAGTGGAATGAGCAGTTCTTC,CASARARIEWNEQFF
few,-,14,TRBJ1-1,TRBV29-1,TGCAGCGTTGCGGGGGGTGGGGCGAACACTGAAGCTTTCTTT,CSVAGGGANTEAFF
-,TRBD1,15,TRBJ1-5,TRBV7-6,TGTGCCAGCAGCCCCGACAGGGGAAGCAATCAGCCCCAGCATTTT,CASSPDRGSNQPQHF
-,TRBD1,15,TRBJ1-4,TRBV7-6,TGTGCCAGCAGCCCGCGACAGGGGGCGCGTGAAAAACTGTTTTTT,CASSPRQGAREKLFF
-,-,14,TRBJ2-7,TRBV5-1,TGCGCCAGCAGCTTGGATGGCGGGGCTGGGGAGCAGTACTTC,CASSLDGGAGEQYF
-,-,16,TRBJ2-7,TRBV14,TGTGCCAGCAGCTCCTTGTGGATGAGGGAGACCTACGAGCAGTACTTC,CASSSLWMRETYEQYF
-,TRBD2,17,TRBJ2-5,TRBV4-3,TGCGCCAGCAGCAAGAAGCTAGCGGGGGGGCCTGATGGGACCCAGTACTTC,CASSKKLAGGPDGTQYF
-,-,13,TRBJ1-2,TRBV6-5,TGTGCCAGCAGTTACTCGCAGGATGAGGGCTACACCTTC,CASSYSQDEGYTF
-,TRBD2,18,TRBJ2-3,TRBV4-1,TGCGCCAGCAGCCAAGAAGGTAGCGGGGGGCCTAGCACAGATACGCAGTATTTT,CASSQEGSGGPSTDTQYF
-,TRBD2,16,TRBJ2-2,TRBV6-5,TGTGCCAGCAGTTACGACCCTAGCGGTCGCACCGGGGAGCTGTTTTTT,CASSYDPSGRTGELFF
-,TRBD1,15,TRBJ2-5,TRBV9,TGTGCCAGCAGCGCAGGGGGTACTTTCCAAGAGACCCAGTACTTC,CASSAGGTFQETQYF
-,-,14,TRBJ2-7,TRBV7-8,TGTGCCAGCAGCTTGATCGACACCTCCTACGAGCAGTACTTC,CASSLIDTSYEQYF
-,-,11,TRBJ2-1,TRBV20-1,TGCAGTGCTCAAAAGGGGTATGAGCAGTTCTTC,CSAQKGYEQFF
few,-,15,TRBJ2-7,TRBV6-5,TGTGCCAGCGGCTATTCTTGGGGCAGATCCTACGAGCAGTACTTC,CASGYSWGRSYEQYF
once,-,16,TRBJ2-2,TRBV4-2,TGTGCCAGCAGCCAAGGAAACGACAGGAACACCGGGGAGCTGTTTTTT,CASSQGNDRNTGELFF
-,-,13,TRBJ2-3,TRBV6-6,TGTGCCAGCAGGCCTCCGGGCACAGATACGCAGTATTTT,CASRPPGTDTQYF
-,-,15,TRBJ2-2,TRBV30,TGTGCCTGGTCCCGGGGGAGTCCGAACACCGGGGAGCTGTTTTTT,CAWSRGSPNTGELFF
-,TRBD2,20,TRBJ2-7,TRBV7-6,TGTGCCAGCAGCTCACGACCGGGACTAGCGGGAGGATTTCACTCCTACGAGCAGTACTTC,CASSSRPGLAGGFHSYEQYF